A single sample is the source of the 13 T cell receptor beta chains below, sequenced in a study of neurological immune-mediated disorders. From the 5' RACE reads, TCRdb called clonotypes with MiXCR, one entry per CDR3 protein. The sample lists around 18,000 distinct CDR3 sequences, 27% occurring once. The sample consisted of PBMCs. All receptors derive from a man in his fifties or sixties with HTLV-1-associated myelopathy (HAM/TSP).

This clonotype showed up just a few times. The CDR3: CSARVPLRGTGELFF. In nucleotides, the CDR3 is TGCAGTGCTAGAGTCCCCCTGCGGGGCACCGGGGAGCTGTTTTTT. The chain has TRBV20-1 and TRBJ2-2; D is possibly TRBD2 (6 bases). The CDR3 loop spans 15 amino acids. CDR1 and CDR2 (germline): DFQATT, SNEGSKA (reference sequence). V was cut by 1 base and J by 4 bases, with 13 bases left in between.

This clonotype came up a few times. The chain recombines TRBV5-1 with TRBJ2-3; 9 bases are a match to TRBD2. The V segment lost 4 bases and the J segment 0 bases; nucleotides outside the gene matches: 12. CDR1 and CDR2 (germline): SGHRS, YFSETQ. CDR3 length: 18 residues. The CDR3 loop is CASSHERGAKPSTDTQYF. The CDR3 DNA sequence: TGCGCCAGCAGCCACGAGCGGGGGGCCAAACCTAGCACAGATACGCAGTATTTT.

The rearrangement joins TRBV7-6 to TRBJ2-3; tentatively, D is TRBD2 (6 bases). The CDR3 has 14 amino acids. The germline V and J ends were trimmed by 4 bases and 0 bases, with 8 bases remaining between them. Germline CDR1 reads SGHVS; CDR2 reads FNYEAQ. The CDR3 region is CASSYGTSTDTQYF. Written as DNA, the CDR3 is TGTGCCAGCAGCTATGGGACTAGCACAGATACGCAGTATTTT.

This clonotype was seen at least ten times. The J gene is TRBJ1-4, the V gene TRBV18, with D unresolved. This CDR3 contains 15 residues. CDR1 KGHSH and CDR2 LQKENI come from the germline V gene. V dropped 3 bases and J dropped 8 bases, with 16 bases sitting between them. The CDR3 loop is CASSPRATMREKLFF. In DNA, the CDR3 is TGTGCCAGCTCACCGAGGGCGACAATGAGGGAAAAACTGTTTTTT.

The rearrangement uses TRBV5-1 and TRBJ2-3; D ambiguous. From germline, CDR1 is SGHRS and CDR2 YFSETQ. The CDR3 runs to 15 residues. Trimming left V 2 bases short and J 0 bases short, with 10 bases between. In DNA, the CDR3 is TGCGCCAGCAGCTTCGAGTCACCAAGCACAGATACGCAGTATTTT. It translates to CASSFESPSTDTQYF.

This clonotype was picked up a small number of times. V gene TRBV7-2 combines with J gene TRBJ1-6; D is ambiguous. Between the trimmed V and J ends, which lost 7 bases and 0 bases, there was a span of 4 bases. The CDR3 is 13 residues long. The germline CDR1 and CDR2 sequences are SGHTA and FQGNSA. CDR3 coding DNA: TGTGCCAGCACGAGCTCCTATAATTCACCCCTCCACTTT. It yields the protein CASTSSYNSPLHF.

This clonotype was seen ten or more times. This chain links TRBV5-5 with TRBJ2-5; D remains ambiguous. CDR3 length equals 16 residues. Germline lookup yields CDR1 SGHKS and CDR2 YYEKEE (reference sequence). Trimming left V 3 bases short and J 0 bases short, with 15 bases between. The CDR3 DNA reads as TGTGCCAGCAGCTCACAGACCGGACGAAACCAAGAGACCCAGTACTTC. Translated, it gives CASSSQTGRNQETQYF.

This chain links TRBV24-1 with TRBJ2-2; 7 nucleotides agree with TRBD1. The ends lost 3 bases at V and 6 bases at J; junction bases unmatched: 6. Germline-derived CDR1 and CDR2 are KGHDR and SFDVKD. The CDR3 is 15 amino acids. The CDR3 region is CATSDPRGLSGELFF. CDR3 nucleotide sequence: TGTGCCACCAGTGATCCAAGGGGGCTCTCCGGGGAGCTGTTTTTT.

Relative to its sample, this clonotype is medium-sized. The chain combines TRBV20-1 with TRBJ2-5, with 9 bases lining up with TRBD2. V lost 3 bases, J lost 3 bases, and 5 bases stayed unmatched. The CDR3 is 14 residues long. Per the germline V gene, CDR1 is DFQATT and CDR2 is SNEGSKA (reference sequence). The CDR3 DNA reads TGCAGTGCTAGTGAGTGGACTAGCGAAGAGACCCAGTACTTC. This codes for CSASEWTSEETQYF.

The chain links TRBV7-9 to TRBJ2-3; D gene unclear. The end of the DNA is better explained by TRBJ2-7, so the J call may be wrong. There are 12 residues in the CDR3. Germline assignment: CDR1 SEHNR and CDR2 FQNEAQ (reference sequence). The CDR3 nucleotides read TGTGCCAGCAGCTTAGCAGACGACGAGCAGTACTTC. Amino acid sequence: CASSLADDEQYF.

V gene TRBV5-1 combines with J gene TRBJ2-1, with D tentatively TRBD2 (7 bases). This CDR3 is built from 13 residues. The V end was cut by 4 bases, the J end by 13 bases, with 18 bases between. The germline V gene encodes CDR1 SGHRS and CDR2 YFSETQ. In nucleotides, the CDR3 is TGCGCCAGCAGCCTTGGGGGGGCGCGGGATCAGTTCTTC. Encoded protein: CASSLGGARDQFF.

This clonotype was counted a few times. The chain recombines TRBV11-3 with TRBJ2-5; D perhaps matches TRBD2 (7 bases). Per the germline V gene, CDR1 is SGHNT and CDR2 is YENEEA. V lost 2 bases and J 1 base, leaving 17 bases between the germline ends. The CDR3 is made up of 17 amino acids. This CDR3 is CASSLYGGGQSQETQYF. The CDR3 coding sequence is TGTGCCAGCAGCTTATATGGGGGGGGGCAGAGCCAAGAGACCCAGTACTTC.

This clonotype is labeled medium-sized. The chain carries TRBV7-2 and TRBJ1-5; maybe TRBD1 (6 bases). The CDR3 loop spans 16 amino acids. V was clipped by 2 bases and J by 6 bases, with 17 bases between them. In germline, CDR1 is SGHTA, CDR2 FQGNSA. The CDR3 sequence: CASSLNTGGLGQPQHF. The CDR3 coding sequence is TGTGCCAGCAGCTTAAACACGGGGGGCTTGGGTCAGCCCCAGCATTTT.